This is a list of T cell receptor beta chains from one sample in a study of regulatory T cells in long-lasting Graves disease. TCRdb redid the calling of the multiplex PCR reads with MiXCR, one entry per CDR3 protein. Here the sample spans hundreds of thousands of distinct CDR3 sequences, less than 15% being singletons. The sample was also linked to a second study, of T cells in Graves' hyperthyroidism and ophthalmopathy.

The sample was peripheral blood mononuclear cells (PBMCs), taken at new diagnosis, from a patient treated with antithyroid drugs. These TCRs come from a man aged 30 to 45 with Graves disease. Each CDR3 is given with its conserved first and last residue. A D gene is named only where the DNA matches it firmly. Part of the rows lack a size; the others show once, few, many or a class for expanded clones.

CDR3nt: TGTGCCAGCAGCCACACCGTGAAGATCGGCTATGGCTACACCTTC
CDR3aa: CASSHTVKIGYGYTF
d_gene: NA
v_gene: TRBV7-9
abundance: many
j_gene: TRBJ1-2

CDR3nt: TGTGCCAGCAGTTACTCTTCCGGAAACACCATATATTTT
CDR3aa: CASSYSSGNTIYF
d_gene: NA
v_gene: TRBV6-9
abundance: NA
j_gene: TRBJ1-3

CDR3nt: TGCGCCAGCAGTGATTATCGGACAGGGGAAGAGACCCAGTACTTC
CDR3aa: CASSDYRTGEETQYF
d_gene: TRBD1
v_gene: TRBV10-2
abundance: NA
j_gene: TRBJ2-5

CDR3nt: TGCAGTGCTCTCGGACCTTGGGGAGAGACCCAGTACTTC
CDR3aa: CSALGPWGETQYF
d_gene: NA
v_gene: TRBV20-1
abundance: NA
j_gene: TRBJ2-5

CDR3nt: TGTGCCAGCAGCTTAAGCGGGGCCATTGTCGCTGGGGCCAACGTCCTGACTTTC
CDR3aa: CASSLSGAIVAGANVLTF
d_gene: NA
v_gene: TRBV7-3
abundance: few
j_gene: TRBJ2-6

CDR3nt: TGCGCCAGCAGGAGGTGGGCTTCCTACGAGCAGTACTTC
CDR3aa: CASRRWASYEQYF
d_gene: NA
v_gene: TRBV5-1
abundance: many
j_gene: TRBJ2-7

CDR3nt: TGCAGCGTTGAAGACGGGACCCCAAGGGTGACAGATACGCAGTATTTT
CDR3aa: CSVEDGTPRVTDTQYF
d_gene: NA
v_gene: TRBV29-1
abundance: few
j_gene: TRBJ2-3

CDR3nt: TGTGCCAGCAGCTTAGCTCTAGCGGGGGGCGAGCAGTTCTTC
CDR3aa: CASSLALAGGEQFF
d_gene: TRBD2
v_gene: TRBV7-8
abundance: many
j_gene: TRBJ2-1

CDR3nt: TGTGCCAGCAAGCCCGGGACTAGCGGGATCGGTGAGCAGTTCTTC
CDR3aa: CASKPGTSGIGEQFF
d_gene: TRBD2
v_gene: TRBV12-3/TRBV12-4
abundance: many
j_gene: TRBJ2-1

CDR3nt: TGTGCCAGCAGTGGACTGAACATTGAAGCTTTCTTT
CDR3aa: CASSGLNIEAFF
d_gene: NA
v_gene: TRBV2
abundance: NA
j_gene: TRBJ1-1

CDR3nt: TGTGCCAGCAGCTTAGAGGGCTGGGGCACTGAAGCTTTCTTT
CDR3aa: CASSLEGWGTEAFF
d_gene: NA
v_gene: TRBV7-9
abundance: many
j_gene: TRBJ1-1

CDR3nt: TGCGCCAGCAGCCAAGAAGTAGGGAACACCATATATTTT
CDR3aa: CASSQEVGNTIYF
d_gene: NA
v_gene: TRBV4-1
abundance: few
j_gene: TRBJ1-3

CDR3nt: TGTGCCAGCAGCCCGGCTAGCGGGAACAATGAGCAGTTCTTC
CDR3aa: CASSPASGNNEQFF
d_gene: TRBD2
v_gene: TRBV13
abundance: many
j_gene: TRBJ2-1

CDR3nt: TGTGCCAGCAGTGGATACCTCTCCTACGAGCAGTACTTC
CDR3aa: CASSGYLSYEQYF
d_gene: NA
v_gene: TRBV6-1
abundance: few
j_gene: TRBJ2-7

CDR3nt: TGTGCCAGCAGCCTTAGCGGGGTGAGCACAGATACGCAGTATTTT
CDR3aa: CASSLSGVSTDTQYF
d_gene: TRBD2
v_gene: TRBV12-3/TRBV12-4
abundance: many
j_gene: TRBJ2-3